The clone carrying this TCR beta chain showed up just a few times. What it recognizes is unknown. Sequence at one end of the junction differs from germline and may be a read error. The V gene's germline CDR1 is SGHDT and CDR2 YYEEEE. This CDR3 has 15 amino acids. These data are taken from a study of response to subunit inactivated influenza vaccine. In TCRdb, the RT-PCR reads were re-called with MiXCR into one record per CDR3 protein. The data contain over 450,000 distinct CDR3 sequences, 10% to 15% of them singletons. General study points: Each seasonal flu vaccination may recruit only limited new T cells, authors suggested.

This receptor was identified in a man aged 50-60 years who received an inactivated influenza vaccine. The chain is built from TRBV5-6 and TRBJ2-7; TRBD2 matches at 7 bases. The specimen was PBMCs from blood, collected about 40 days after vaccination. CDR3 residues: CASSLVGLRLRTLDF. The CDR3, as DNA: TGTGCCAGCAGCTTGGTGGGACTACGATTACGAACTTTGGACTTC.